This T cell receptor (beta chain) is drawn from a study of graft-versus-host responses after intestinal transplantation. Study context: Recipients underwent multivisceral, liver-intestinal, or isolated intestinal transplants.

Measured with immunoSEQ multiplex PCR; TCRdb has only the in-frame clones, and not every one. The profile shows about 20,000 clones, approximately 95% of them singletons. V was shortened by 5 bases and J by 4 bases, with 18 bases between the two germline ends. Germline CDR1 and CDR2: MGHRA and YSYEKL. The CDR3 has 15 amino acids. The source material was PBMCs, sampled 23 days after intestinal transplant. The TCR comes from a human patient who received an intestinal transplant, so some T cells may come from the graft donor. The chain couples TRBV4-1 to TRBJ2-7; D is possibly TRBD2 (5 bases). This CDR3 reads CASSWAAGGGYEQYF. The CDR3 DNA follows: TGCGCCAGCAGCTGGGCGGCAGGAGGAGGATACGAGCAGTACTTC.